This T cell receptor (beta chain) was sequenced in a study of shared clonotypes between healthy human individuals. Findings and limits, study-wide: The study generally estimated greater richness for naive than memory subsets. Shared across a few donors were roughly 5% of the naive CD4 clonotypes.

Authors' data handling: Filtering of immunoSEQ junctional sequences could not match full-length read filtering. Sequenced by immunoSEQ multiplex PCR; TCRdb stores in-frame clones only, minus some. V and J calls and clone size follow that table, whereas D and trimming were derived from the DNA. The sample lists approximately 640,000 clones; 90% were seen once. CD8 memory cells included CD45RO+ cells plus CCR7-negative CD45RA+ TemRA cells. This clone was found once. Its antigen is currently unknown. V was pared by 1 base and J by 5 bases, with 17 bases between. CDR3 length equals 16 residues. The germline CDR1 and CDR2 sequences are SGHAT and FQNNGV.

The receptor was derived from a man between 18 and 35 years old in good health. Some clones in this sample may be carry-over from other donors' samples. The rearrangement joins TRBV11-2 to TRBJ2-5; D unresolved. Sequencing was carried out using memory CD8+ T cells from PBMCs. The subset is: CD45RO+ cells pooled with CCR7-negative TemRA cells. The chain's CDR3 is CASSLAAASYPETQYF. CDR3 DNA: TGTGCCAGCAGCTTAGCGGCAGCTTCCTATCCGGAGACCCAGTACTTC.